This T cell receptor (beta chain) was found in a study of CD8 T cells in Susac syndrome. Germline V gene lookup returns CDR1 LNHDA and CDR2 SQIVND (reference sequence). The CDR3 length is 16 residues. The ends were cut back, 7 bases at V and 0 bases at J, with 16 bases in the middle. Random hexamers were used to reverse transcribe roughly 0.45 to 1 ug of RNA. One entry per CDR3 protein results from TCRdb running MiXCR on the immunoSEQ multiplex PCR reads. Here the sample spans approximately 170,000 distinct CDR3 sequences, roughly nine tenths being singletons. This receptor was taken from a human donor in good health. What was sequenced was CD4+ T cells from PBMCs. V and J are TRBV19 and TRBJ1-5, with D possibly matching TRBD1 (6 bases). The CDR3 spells CASTTGQIYSNQPQHF. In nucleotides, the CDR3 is TGTGCCAGTACTACAGGACAGATATATAGCAATCAGCCCCAGCATTTT.